The 32 T cell receptor beta chains below all came from one sample that was sequenced in a study of blood T cell repertoires in COVID-19 (dated by TCRdb to the early 2020s). The library was built by means of the immunoSEQ multiplex PCR assay. The immuneACCESS repertoire file appears here via TCRdb, limited to in-frame rearrangements. These files lack a portion of the clones; in checked studies, under half of the deficit traces to unresolved V genes, and the cause of the others is not known. Present in this sample are fewer than 80,000 clones, around 90% of which were seen just once. Of the sample, 5% to 6.5% is held by the ten largest clones. What was sequenced was peripheral blood. Receptor source: a man in his fifties or sixties with acute or convalescent COVID-19.

The chain combines TRBV3-1 (or the pseudogene TRBV3-2) with TRBJ1-2; tentative D call: TRBD1 (6 bases). There are 14 residues in the CDR3. The V end was cut by 2 bases, the J end by 2 bases, with 9 bases between. Germline V CDR1 and CDR2: LGHDT, YNNKEL (reference sequence). CDR3 coding DNA: TGTGCCAGCAGCCAACGGGGGGCCAACTATGGCTACACCTTC. Its translation is CASSQRGANYGYTF.

The chain employs TRBV24-1 and TRBJ2-2, with 9 bases aligning to TRBD1. Trimming cost V 3 bases and J 3 bases; bases outside gene matches: 4. The CDR3 consists of 16 residues. Germline V gives CDR1 KGHDR, CDR2 SFDVKD. CDR3 region: CATSDRDRADTGELFF. The CDR3 nucleotides are TGTGCCACCAGTGATCGGGACAGGGCCGACACCGGGGAGCTGTTTTTT.

The chain carries TRBV28 and TRBJ2-5, with a possible D match to TRBD1 (5 bases). The germline gives CDR1 MDHEN, CDR2 SYDVKM. The V end lost 6 bases, the J end lost 2 bases, and 13 bases lay between the germline ends. The CDR3 sequence is 14 residues long. The CDR3, as DNA: TGTGCCAGCAGCCCAGCAGGGATGCAAGAGACCCAGTACTTC. Translated: CASSPAGMQETQYF.

V gene TRBV19 combines with J gene TRBJ2-4; 10 bases map to TRBD2. The CDR3 runs 16 residues. J gave up 0 bases and V 7 bases, and 6 bases lay outside the gene matches. The germline CDR1 and CDR2 sequences are LNHDA and SQIVND (reference sequence). CDR3 in amino acids: CASTLTSGLAKNIQYF. The CDR3 DNA sequence: TGTGCCAGTACCCTGACTAGCGGGTTAGCCAAAAACATTCAGTACTTC.

J is TRBJ1-1 and V is TRBV2; TRBD1 matches 11 bases. J lost 4 bases, V lost 6 bases, and 10 bases had no gene match. In germline, CDR1 is SNHLY, CDR2 FYNNEI. The CDR3 loop spans 16 amino acids. DNA of the CDR3: TGTGCCAGCAGGAGAAGTGGACAGGGGGCTGGCACTGAAGCTTTCTTT. This encodes CASRRSGQGAGTEAFF.

The chain carries TRBV11-2 and TRBJ2-7; the match to TRBD2 covers 8 bases. CDR1 and CDR2 from the germline V gene are SGHAT and FQNNGV. This CDR3 comprises 15 residues. V dropped 3 bases and J dropped 0; count of bases not matched to a gene: 4. The CDR3 DNA follows: TGTGCCAGCAGCTTGGAGAGCGGGAGCTCCTACGAGCAGTACTTC. Its translation is CASSLESGSSYEQYF. Filled out from reference TRBV11-2 and TRBJ2-7, the complete variable domain reads EAGVAQSPRYKIIEKRQSVAFWCNPISGHATLYWYQQILGQGPKLLIQFQNNGVVDDSQLPKDRFSAERLKGVDSTLKIQPAKLEDSAVYLCASSLESGSSYEQYFGPGTRLTVT.

The chain combines TRBV27 with TRBJ1-5, with TRBD1 as a possible D gene (6 bases). The CDR3 has 13 residues. Germline values: CDR1 MNHEY, CDR2 SMNVEV (reference sequence). V lost 6 bases and J 3 bases, leaving 9 bases between the germline ends. The CDR3 here is CASRQGFNQPQHF. CDR3 coding DNA: TGTGCCAGCAGACAGGGTTTCAATCAGCCCCAGCATTTT.

The V and J genes are TRBV19 and TRBJ2-1; no definite D call. The CDR3 spans 12 residues. Germline V gene lookup returns CDR1 LNHDA and CDR2 SQIVND (reference sequence). V gave up 1 base and J gave up 10 bases, with 8 bases separating them. CDR3 bases: TGTGCCAGTAGTATAGGGCTCCTGGAGCAGTTCTTC. This gives the protein CASSIGLLEQFF.

The rearrangement links TRBV6-5 to TRBJ2-1, with 12 bases matching TRBD2. The CDR3 spans 14 residues. V gave up 8 bases and J gave up 6 bases; unmatched junction bases: 5. Germline V CDR1 and CDR2: MNHEY, SVGAGI. The chain's CDR3 is CASDTSGGINEQFF. CDR3 nucleotides: TGTGCCAGCGATACTAGCGGGGGGATCAATGAGCAGTTCTTC.

This rearrangement joins TRBV6-1 to TRBJ1-1; D is unclear. Germline assignment: CDR1 MNHNS and CDR2 SASEGT. V gave up 4 bases and J gave up 1 base, with 16 bases separating them. This CDR3 contains 16 residues. The CDR3 reads CASSAKDSWQNTEAFF. The CDR3 DNA reads as TGTGCCAGCAGTGCGAAGGACTCCTGGCAGAACACTGAAGCTTTCTTT.

This clone was detected only once. The chain couples TRBV24-1 to TRBJ2-3; 10 nucleotides line up with TRBD2. Germline trimming cut 4 bases from V and 2 bases from J; bases unmatched to any gene: 5. Germline-derived CDR1 and CDR2 are KGHDR and SFDVKD. The CDR3 consists of 16 residues. CDR3 sequence: CATSDSGLAITDTQYF. The CDR3 DNA follows: TGTGCCACCAGTGACTCGGGACTAGCGATCACAGATACGCAGTATTTT.

The V and J genes are TRBV6-5 and TRBJ1-2; 7 nucleotides align to TRBD1. Germline V CDR1 and CDR2: MNHEY, SVGAGI. The CDR3 has 15 residues. The junction had 9 bases not matched to a gene; V was cut back by 6 bases and J by 2 bases. The CDR3 DNA reads TGTGCCAGCAGCTCCATAACAGGGGCCAACTATGGCTACACCTTC. Protein sequence: CASSSITGANYGYTF.

The chain links TRBV5-8 to TRBJ1-1; the D is unclear. The CDR3 has 14 residues. From germline, CDR1 is SGHTS and CDR2 YDEGEE. The germline V and J ends were trimmed by 0 bases and 1 base, with 7 bases remaining between them. CDR3 coding DNA: TGTGCCAGCAGCTTGGGAGGCCCGAACACTGAAGCTTTCTTT. It is translated as CASSLGGPNTEAFF.

The chain uses TRBV11-3 and TRBJ2-7; TRBD2 agrees at 9 bases. The CDR3 totals 15 residues. V dropped 2 bases and J dropped 7; count of bases not matched to a gene: 9. CDR1 is SGHNT, CDR2 YENEEA, per germline. DNA for the CDR3: TGTGCCAGCAGCTTAAGATTAGCGGGAGCGGAAGAGCAGTACTTC. Amino acid sequence: CASSLRLAGAEEQYF.

V gene TRBV5-1 combines with J gene TRBJ1-2; no firm D call. Trimming stripped 2 bases from V and 4 bases from J, with 9 bases between. The CDR3 is 13 amino acids. Germline CDR1 SGHRS, CDR2 YFSETQ. CDR3 DNA: TGCGCCAGCAGCTTCCAAGGAGGCTATGGCTACACCTTC. As protein: CASSFQGGYGYTF.

V gene TRBV4-1 combines with J gene TRBJ1-5; TRBD1 might be the D (5 bases). CDR3 length equals 16 residues. CDR1 is MGHRA and CDR2 is YSYEKL in the germline V gene. The V end was cut by 1 base, the J end by 0 bases, with 10 bases between. The CDR3 DNA reads TGCGCCAGCAGCCAAGTGTCCACAGGTAGCAATCAGCCCCAGCATTTT. It is translated as CASSQVSTGSNQPQHF.

J is TRBJ1-4 and V is TRBV6-5; D not certain. Trimming stripped 6 bases from V and 2 bases from J, with 13 bases between. This CDR3 is built from 15 residues. Germline-derived CDR1 and CDR2 are MNHEY and SVGAGI. In nucleotides, the CDR3 is TGTGCCAGCAGGCGGGGATCACCGACTAATGAAAAACTGTTTTTT. Protein: CASRRGSPTNEKLFF.

The J gene is TRBJ2-7, the V gene TRBV21-1; no check of the table's D call, TRBD2, against the DNA was made. TRBV21-1 is shown as a pseudogene. The CDR3 runs to 17 residues. The CDR3 loop is CASSKLGLAGEEDEQYF. The CDR3 DNA sequence: TGTGCCAGCAGCAAATTGGGACTAGCGGGAGAAGAAGACGAGCAGTACTTC.

The J gene is TRBJ2-1, the V gene TRBV6-5, with 8 bases identical to TRBD2. The CDR3 spans 15 residues. Germline V gives CDR1 MNHEY, CDR2 SVGAGI. V trimming: 7 bases; J trimming: 4 bases; junction bases outside the gene matches: 9. The CDR3 bases are TGTGCCAGCACCCCTCGGGGACTAGGGTACAATGAGCAGTTCTTC. Protein product: CASTPRGLGYNEQFF.

The V gene is TRBV18, the J gene TRBJ1-1, with unresolved D. Per the germline V gene, CDR1 is KGHSH and CDR2 is LQKENI. Trimming pared 3 bases from V and 0 bases from J, leaving 11 bases between. This CDR3 has 15 residues. CDR3 sequence: CASSPAGPMNTEAFF. DNA of the CDR3: TGTGCCAGCTCACCGGCGGGCCCGATGAACACTGAAGCTTTCTTT.

This chain joins TRBV6-5 and TRBJ1-4, with 7 bases that match TRBD1. CDR3 length: 14 residues. The ends lost 7 bases at V and 8 bases at J; junction bases unmatched: 10. Germline CDR1 reads MNHEY; CDR2 reads SVGAGI. CDR3 protein: CASTLRGRNEKLFF. Written as DNA, the CDR3 is TGTGCCAGCACCCTGAGGGGGCGGAACGAAAAACTGTTTTTT.

The gene calls are TRBV6-5 and TRBJ2-1; D not resolved. Trimming shortened V by 5 bases and J by 5 bases, and 16 bases separated the two germline ends. Looked up from germline, CDR1 is MNHEY and CDR2 is SVGAGI. The CDR3 is 15 residues long. CDR3: CASSPARGLNNEQFF. The CDR3 DNA is TGTGCCAGCAGTCCCGCGCGCGGATTGAACAATGAGCAGTTCTTC.

The chain employs TRBV12-3 or TRBV12-4 and TRBJ2-6, with D hard to call. This CDR3 is 13 amino acids long. The V gene lost 5 bases and the J gene lost 2 bases, with 4 bases spanning the gap. CDR3 region: CASSSAGANVLTF. CDR3 nucleotides: TGTGCCAGCAGTAGCGCTGGGGCCAACGTCCTGACTTTC.

The gene calls are TRBV6-2 or TRBV6-3 and TRBJ1-1; TRBD1 agrees at 7 bases. There are 16 residues in the CDR3. The junction had 8 bases not matched to a gene; V was cut back by 0 bases and J by 4 bases. Germline CDR1 and CDR2: MNHEY and SVGEGT. CDR3 amino acids: CASSYSIYRGITEAFF. In DNA, the CDR3 is TGTGCCAGCAGTTACTCGATTTACAGGGGAATCACTGAAGCTTTCTTT.

This chain joins TRBV24-1 and TRBJ1-1, with TRBD1 as a possible D gene (6 bases). CDR3 length equals 13 residues. Trimming took 5 bases from V and 4 from J, leaving 10 bases between them. Germline loops: CDR1 KGHDR, CDR2 SFDVKD. Here the CDR3 reads CATSAAGATEAFF. CDR3 nucleotides: TGTGCCACCAGTGCGGCAGGGGCCACTGAAGCTTTCTTT.

The rearrangement joins TRBV6-5 to TRBJ2-1; D might be TRBD2 (6 bases). Trimming shortened V by 7 bases and J by 3 bases, and 16 bases separated the two germline ends. This CDR3 has 15 amino acids. CDR1 is MNHEY and CDR2 is SVGAGI in the germline V gene. In nucleotides, the CDR3 is TGTGCCAGCACCTTGGACTATTTCCTCTACAATGAGCAGTTCTTC. Encoded protein: CASTLDYFLYNEQFF.

The chain is built from TRBV7-9 and TRBJ1-2; 7 nucleotides agree with TRBD1. The CDR3 consists of 15 residues. After removal of 1 base from V and 7 bases from J, the junction contained 9 bases not matched to a gene. In germline, CDR1 is SEHNR, CDR2 FQNEAQ (reference sequence). The CDR3 protein is CASSLGGGTEGGYTF. CDR3 nucleotide sequence: TGTGCCAGCAGCTTAGGAGGGGGGACAGAGGGTGGCTACACCTTC.

The chain carries TRBV18 and TRBJ2-7, with TRBD2 identical over 11 bases. CDR3 size: 15 residues. V trimming: 3 bases; J trimming: 5 bases; junction bases outside the gene matches: 6. In germline, CDR1 is KGHSH, CDR2 LQKENI. CDR3 sequence: CASSPLAGGRNEQYF. In nucleotides, the CDR3 is TGTGCCAGCTCACCCCTAGCGGGAGGCAGGAACGAGCAGTACTTC. The full variable domain, with the rest looked up from reference TRBV18 and TRBJ2-7, is NAGVMQNPRHLVRRRGQEARLRCSPMKGHSHVYWYRQLPEEGLKFMVYLQKENIIDESGMPKERFSAEFPKEGPSILRIQQVVRGDSAAYFCASSPLAGGRNEQYFGPGTRLTVT.

The V call is TRBV6-5, the J call TRBJ2-3; TRBD1 agrees at 8 bases. CDR3 length equals 15 residues. Trimming at V came to 6 bases and at J to 5 bases, leaving 10 bases not matched to a gene. The germline V gene has CDR1 MNHEY and CDR2 SVGAGI. The CDR3 protein is CASSSQGAPKDTQYF. CDR3 DNA: TGTGCCAGCAGCTCTCAGGGGGCGCCCAAAGATACGCAGTATTTT.

This clone was seen a handful of times. The chain uses TRBV28 and TRBJ2-1, with 7 bases fitting TRBD2. The CDR3 is made up of 15 amino acids. Germline CDR1 is MDHEN and CDR2 is SYDVKM. With V trimmed by 1 base and J by 11 bases, 11 bases remained unmatched. CDR3 bases: TGTGCCAGCAGTTTATCGATCCCCTCTAGCGGCAAGCAGTTCTTC. Its protein product is CASSLSIPSSGKQFF.

The CDR3 reads CASGAGGTGNTIYF. CDR3 bases: TGTGCTAGTGGGGCAGGGGGGACTGGAAACACCATATATTTT. The chain combines TRBV12-5 with TRBJ1-3; 7 bases align to TRBD1. V was pared by 6 bases and J by 2 bases, with 4 bases of the junction left unmatched. CDR1 and CDR2 from the germline V gene are LGHNT and FRNRAP. CDR3 length: 14 residues.

The chain links TRBV7-8 to TRBJ2-2; 12 bases are a match to TRBD2. CDR1 and CDR2 (germline): SGHVS, FQNEAQ. V shed 2 bases and J 5 bases; nucleotides not matched to a gene: 6. This CDR3 comprises 17 residues. In DNA form, the CDR3 reads TGTGCCAGCAGCTTAAGACTAGCGGGAGCGGGGACCGGGGAGCTGTTTTTT. Amino acid sequence: CASSLRLAGAGTGELFF.